The source of this TCR beta chain is a study of monozygotic twins with inflammatory bowel disease. CDR1 and CDR2 (germline): SGHTA, FQGNSA. The CDR3 contains 17 residues. Each CDR3 protein gets one entry in TCRdb, which reprocessed the 5' RACE reads and gives no DNA. Its table records under 150,000 distinct CDR3 sequences. The chain joins TRBV7-2 to TRBJ1-5; the TCRdb call, TRBD1, lacks DNA for checking. The TCR was taken from a human donor with ulcerative colitis or Crohn's disease, or a healthy co-twin of an affected twin (not recorded which). The sample comprised blood. CDR3 loop: CASSMPPHRSANQPQHF.